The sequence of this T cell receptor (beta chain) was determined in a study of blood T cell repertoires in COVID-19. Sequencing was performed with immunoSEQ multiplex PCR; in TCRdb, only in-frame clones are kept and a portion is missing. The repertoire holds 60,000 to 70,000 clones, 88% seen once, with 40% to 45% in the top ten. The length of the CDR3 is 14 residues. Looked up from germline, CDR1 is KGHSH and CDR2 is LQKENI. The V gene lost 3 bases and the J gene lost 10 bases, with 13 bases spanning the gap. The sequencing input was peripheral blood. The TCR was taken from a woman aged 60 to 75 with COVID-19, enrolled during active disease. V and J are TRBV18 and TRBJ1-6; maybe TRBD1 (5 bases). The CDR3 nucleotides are TGTGCCAGCTCACCGGAGGGGAGAGACTCACCCCTCCACTTT. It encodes CASSPEGRDSPLHF.